These 18 T cell receptor beta chains originate from one sample sequenced in a study of Graves' ophthalmopathy and Graves' hyperthyroidism. Scientists amplified the TCR beta CDR3 regions from RNA transcripts. First-round RT-PCR with HTBI primers preceded a second-round multiplex PCR. TCRdb passed the multiplex PCR reads through MiXCR, listing each CDR3 protein once. The sample yields 150,000 to 200,000 distinct CDR3 sequences, around 39% seen once. Sample: peripheral blood. The receptors were sampled from a man in his thirties or forties with Graves' ophthalmopathy.

The chain is built from TRBV28 and TRBJ2-7; weak D call: TRBD2 (6 bases). The CDR3 covers 12 residues. Trimming took 5 bases from V and 9 from J, leaving 14 bases between them. Looked up from germline, CDR1 is MDHEN and CDR2 is SYDVKM. This CDR3 is CASSLLAGRQYF. CDR3 nucleotides: TGTGCCAGCAGTCTACTAGCCGGGAGGCAGTACTTC.

This clonotype occurred many times. The chain has TRBV6-2 or TRBV6-3 and TRBJ2-7; maybe TRBD1 (6 bases). The CDR3 has 13 residues. Germline assignment: CDR1 MNHEY and CDR2 SVGEGT. With 6 bases removed from V and 3 bases from J, the gap between germline ends came to 12 bases. CDR3 in DNA: TGTGCCAGCAGGGCCTGGACAGACTACGAGCAGTACTTC. Translating gives CASRAWTDYEQYF.

This clonotype was seen many times. The V gene is TRBV27, the J gene TRBJ1-5, with no clear D. The germline V and J ends were trimmed by 3 bases and 1 base, with 16 bases remaining between them. The CDR3 contains 17 residues. CDR1 is MNHEY and CDR2 is SMNVEV in the germline V gene (reference sequence). The CDR3 nucleotides read TGTGCCAGCAGTTTGGATCGGGTGGGTAGGAGCAATCAGCCCCAGCATTTT. As protein: CASSLDRVGRSNQPQHF.

This clonotype was counted once. J is TRBJ2-5 and V is TRBV6-1; tentatively, D is TRBD2 (6 bases). Germline V CDR1 and CDR2: MNHNS, SASEGT. V was pared by 11 bases and J by 5 bases, with 15 bases between. There are 12 residues in the CDR3. CDR3 bases: TGTGCCGCGGGGACCGGGGGTGAGACCCAGTACTTC. This translates into CAAGTGGETQYF.

This clonotype was seen ten or more times. The chain carries TRBV27 and TRBJ1-5, with D unclear. Trimming removed 5 bases from V and 6 bases from J, with 17 bases in between. The germline gives CDR1 MNHEY, CDR2 SMNVEV (reference sequence). The CDR3 is made up of 15 amino acids. CDR3 in DNA: TGTGCCAGCAGTCCCTATGAGGGTCTTCGTCAGCCCCAGCATTTT. This sequence encodes CASSPYEGLRQPQHF.

V usage is TRBV7-2 and J usage is TRBJ1-5; possibly TRBD1 for D (5 bases). CDR3 size: 14 residues. Germline loops: CDR1 SGHTA, CDR2 FQGNSA. Trimming took off 2 bases at V and 7 bases at J, with 12 bases between the two ends. The CDR3 protein is CASSLRQGDQPQHF. CDR3 sequence (DNA): TGTGCCAGCAGCTTAAGGCAGGGCGACCAGCCCCAGCATTTT.

The chain links TRBV28 to TRBJ2-7, with 12 bases matching TRBD2. The germline CDR1 and CDR2 sequences are MDHEN and SYDVKM. This CDR3 comprises 15 residues. V lost 6 bases, J lost 5 bases, and 8 bases stayed unmatched. This chain's CDR3 is CASRILAGGRNEQYF. DNA for the CDR3: TGTGCCAGCAGGATCCTAGCGGGAGGGAGGAACGAGCAGTACTTC.

The chain couples TRBV6-5 to TRBJ2-7; a weak D match, TRBD2 (6 bases). This CDR3 is built from 15 residues. Looked up from germline, CDR1 is MNHEY and CDR2 is SVGAGI. The V gene lost 0 bases and the J gene lost 6 bases, with 15 bases spanning the gap. This chain's CDR3 is CASSYSTTGVAEQYF. In nucleotides, the CDR3 is TGTGCCAGCAGTTACTCGACTACGGGGGTTGCCGAGCAGTACTTC.

This clonotype was recorded only once. The chain links TRBV6-1 to TRBJ2-5; 8 positions agree with TRBD1. The junction had 12 bases not matched to a gene; V was cut back by 1 base and J by 5 bases. Germline assignment: CDR1 MNHNS and CDR2 SASEGT. This CDR3 is built from 17 residues. As DNA, the CDR3 is TGTGCCAGCAGTGAAGGGATTCTCCAGGGGGCTGGGGAGACCCAGTACTTC. It specifies CASSEGILQGAGETQYF.

The rearrangement uses TRBV19 and TRBJ2-7; either TRBD1 or TRBD2 may fit D (5 bases each). V gave up 5 bases and J gave up 0 bases, with 11 bases separating them. The CDR3 length is 14 residues. The V gene's germline CDR1 is LNHDA and CDR2 SQIVND (reference sequence). This chain's CDR3 is CASSPGPSSYEQYF. The DNA of the CDR3 is TGTGCCAGTAGTCCGGGACCGTCCTCCTACGAGCAGTACTTC.

This clonotype was counted at least ten times. The V and J genes are TRBV29-1 and TRBJ2-7; D gene uncertain. V was cut by 5 bases and J by 5 bases, with 13 bases left in between. This CDR3 contains 12 residues. CDR1 is SQVTM and CDR2 is ANQGSEA in the germline V gene. DNA for the CDR3: TGCAGCGTTCAATCCGGGTCCAACGAGCAGTACTTC. Its protein is CSVQSGSNEQYF.

There are many counts of this clonotype. The genes are TRBV12-3 or TRBV12-4 and TRBJ1-5; D is undetermined. Trimming shortened V by 7 bases and J by 1 base, and 14 bases separated the two germline ends. This CDR3 comprises 15 residues. This chain's CDR3 is CASTNMGLSNQPQHF. DNA of the CDR3: TGTGCCAGCACCAATATGGGGTTAAGCAATCAGCCCCAGCATTTT.

This chain joins TRBV6-5 and TRBJ1-2; D unclear. The CDR3 spans 14 residues. Trimming took 2 bases from V and 8 from J, leaving 15 bases between them. Germline V CDR1 and CDR2: MNHEY, SVGAGI. This CDR3 is CASSYDGTAGGYTF. For the CDR3, the DNA is TGTGCCAGCAGTTACGATGGCACAGCGGGAGGCTACACCTTC.

This clonotype came up many times. The rearrangement joins TRBV12-3 or TRBV12-4 to TRBJ1-5, with 7 bases fitting TRBD1. Unmatched junction bases numbered 6, after V lost 3 bases and J lost 4 bases. The CDR3 consists of 15 residues. The CDR3 coding sequence is TGTGCCAGCAGTTTGAGACAGGGAGGGAATCAGCCCCAGCATTTT. Protein sequence: CASSLRQGGNQPQHF.

The sample holds many counts of this clonotype. This chain links TRBV6-5 with TRBJ1-5; 7 bases match TRBD1. The CDR3 spans 13 residues. Germline V gene lookup returns CDR1 MNHEY and CDR2 SVGAGI. V shed 6 bases and J 5 bases; nucleotides not matched to a gene: 4. The CDR3 loop is CASRRGRDQPQHF. CDR3 nucleotide sequence: TGTGCCAGCAGGAGGGGGCGGGATCAGCCCCAGCATTTT.

This clonotype was picked up many times. The gene calls are TRBV6-5 and TRBJ2-5; TRBD1 is a possible D gene (5 bases). Looked up from germline, CDR1 is MNHEY and CDR2 is SVGAGI. Trimming left V 4 bases short and J 3 bases short, with 18 bases between. The CDR3 covers 16 residues. This CDR3 reads CASSLTRVTFEETQYF. In DNA form, the CDR3 reads TGTGCCAGCAGTTTAACCAGGGTTACCTTTGAAGAGACCCAGTACTTC.

This clonotype appeared many times. The CDR3 DNA sequence: TGTGCCAGCAGCCTAAGGGGTTTTAGCTCCTACGAGCAGTACTTC. Translated, it gives CASSLRGFSSYEQYF. V and J are TRBV27 and TRBJ2-7; tentative D call: TRBD1 (5 bases). CDR1 is MNHEY and CDR2 is SMNVEV in the germline V gene (reference sequence). With 6 bases removed from V and 0 bases from J, the gap between germline ends came to 15 bases. The CDR3 totals 15 residues.

This clonotype has ten or more counts. The rearrangement uses TRBV12-3 or TRBV12-4 and TRBJ2-7, with 8 bases matching TRBD2. V trimming: 6 bases; J trimming: 7 bases; junction bases outside the gene matches: 8. CDR3 length: 13 amino acids. The DNA for the CDR3 is TGTGCCAGCAGCGCCGCCCGGGGGGGTGAGCAGTACTTC. Protein product: CASSAARGGEQYF.